The 25 T cell receptor beta chains below were found in one sample sequenced in a study of T cell responses to AZD1222 COVID-19 vaccine. Measured with immunoSEQ multiplex PCR; TCRdb has only the in-frame clones, and not every one. The data contain 86,000 or so clones, 90% to 95% of them seen just once; the ten biggest clones take up around a tenth. The sequencing here drew on peripheral blood, taken 28 days after the second AZD1222 dose. The origin of the receptors is an adult who received the AZD1222 COVID-19 vaccine.

V usage is TRBV4-1 and J usage is TRBJ2-5; D gene unclear. Germline lookup yields CDR1 MGHRA and CDR2 YSYEKL. This CDR3 comprises 13 residues. The germline V and J ends were trimmed by 0 bases and 4 bases, with 6 bases remaining between them. The CDR3 region is CASSQDHRETQYF. CDR3 nucleotide sequence: TGCGCCAGCAGCCAAGATCACAGAGAGACCCAGTACTTC.

Only one count was recorded for this clone. The chain has TRBV2 and TRBJ2-1; 12 bases map to TRBD2. The germline gives CDR1 SNHLY, CDR2 FYNNEI. Unmatched junction bases numbered 5, after V lost 10 bases and J lost 7 bases. The CDR3 length is 13 residues. CDR3 amino acids: CATSTSGGNEQFF. CDR3 nucleotide sequence: TGTGCCACTTCGACTAGCGGGGGTAATGAGCAGTTCTTC.

V gene TRBV25-1 combines with J gene TRBJ1-6; tentative D call: TRBD1 (5 bases). This CDR3 is 17 amino acids long. Trimming took off 3 bases at V and 8 bases at J, with 20 bases between the two ends. Germline-derived CDR1 and CDR2 are MGHDK and SYGVNS. The CDR3: CASSDPGMQGTDSPLHF. The CDR3 DNA follows: TGTGCCAGCAGTGATCCAGGTATGCAGGGTACGGATTCACCCCTCCACTTT.

This clone has just a few counts. The V and J genes are TRBV6-5 and TRBJ1-1, with D uncertain. The CDR3 covers 12 residues. Germline V gene sequence: CDR1 MNHEY, CDR2 SVGAGI. Trimming pared 4 bases from V and 6 bases from J, leaving 9 bases between. CDR3 DNA sequence: TGTGCCAGCAGTTTTTGGGTTCCTGAAGCTTTCTTT. Residues: CASSFWVPEAFF.

This chain links TRBV2 with TRBJ1-5, with D unclear. The length of the CDR3 is 13 residues. Germline V lookup: CDR1 SNHLY, CDR2 FYNNEI. V was cut by 5 bases and J by 4 bases, with 9 bases left in between. The CDR3 is CASSNSGNQPQHF. The CDR3 nucleotides read TGTGCCAGCAGTAACAGTGGGAATCAGCCCCAGCATTTT.

The sample holds a few counts of this clone. The V call is TRBV5-6, the J call TRBJ1-2; D might be TRBD1 (5 bases). Germline CDR1 SGHDT, CDR2 YYEEEE. Trimming took off 3 bases at V and 5 bases at J, with 14 bases between the two ends. CDR3 size: 14 residues. CDR3 nucleotides: TGTGCCAGCAGCTCCCTGAGATGGGGGTATGGCTACACCTTC. Translation gives CASSSLRWGYGYTF.

This clone was picked up a small number of times. V gene TRBV3-1 (or the pseudogene TRBV3-2) combines with J gene TRBJ1-6, with D uncertain. Trimming shortened V by 1 base and J by 7 bases, and 17 bases separated the two germline ends. CDR1 and CDR2 (germline): LGHDT, YNNKEL (reference sequence). This CDR3 region has 17 residues. CDR3 sequence reads: CASSQGMGFRPNSPLHF. In DNA, the CDR3 is TGTGCCAGCAGCCAAGGAATGGGGTTTCGGCCAAATTCACCCCTCCACTTT.

V and J are TRBV7-8 and TRBJ2-2, with D unclear. This CDR3 has 14 amino acids. Germline V gene lookup returns CDR1 SGHVS and CDR2 FQNEAQ. V lost 3 bases and J 2 bases, leaving 7 bases between the germline ends. CDR3 coding DNA: TGTGCCAGCAGCTTCGGTGGAAACACCGGGGAGCTGTTTTTT. Protein sequence: CASSFGGNTGELFF.

The chain carries TRBV28 and TRBJ1-2; weak D call: TRBD1 (5 bases). Deletions cut 7 bases from V and 4 bases from J, with 13 bases between. This CDR3 is built from 13 residues. The germline V gene has CDR1 MDHEN and CDR2 SYDVKM. The CDR3 loop reads CASTVGGSYGYTF. The DNA of the CDR3 is TGTGCCAGCACCGTGGGGGGGTCCTATGGCTACACCTTC.

J is TRBJ1-1 and V is TRBV29-1; 9 bases map to TRBD1. CDR3 length: 13 residues. From germline, CDR1 is SQVTM and CDR2 ANQGSEA. Unmatched junction bases numbered 4, after V lost 7 bases and J lost 1 base. CDR3 in amino acids: CSGGQGPNTEAFF. The CDR3, as DNA: TGCAGCGGTGGACAGGGGCCGAACACTGAAGCTTTCTTT.

The chain links TRBV29-1 to TRBJ1-1; D not certain. CDR3 size: 13 residues. The germline V and J ends were trimmed by 5 bases and 7 bases, with 17 bases remaining between them. Germline V gives CDR1 SQVTM, CDR2 ANQGSEA. The CDR3 reads CSVSRSKESEAFF. CDR3 DNA sequence: TGCAGCGTTTCCAGGAGCAAAGAGAGTGAAGCTTTCTTT.

V is TRBV7-3 and J is TRBJ2-3, with TRBD1 matching over 9 bases. This CDR3 has 16 amino acids. The V gene end was trimmed by 2 bases and the J gene end by 3 bases; junction bases not matched to a gene: 6. Germline lookup yields CDR1 SGHTA and CDR2 FQGTGA. Written as DNA, the CDR3 is TGTGCCAGCAGCTTAGAGTCGGGACAGGGAACAGATACGCAGTATTTT. Its protein is CASSLESGQGTDTQYF.

This clone was seen more than once but under ten times. The CDR3 nucleotides are TGTGCCAGCAGCCACCCGACTAGCGGGAAGAGCACCGGGGAGCTGTTTTTT. Amino acid sequence: CASSHPTSGKSTGELFF. V usage is TRBV4-2 and J usage is TRBJ2-2; TRBD2 agrees at 11 bases. The CDR3 is made up of 17 amino acids. Trimming took 3 bases from V and 4 from J; bases not matched to a gene: 7. Germline CDR1 is LGHNA and CDR2 is YNFKEQ.

This clone appeared a single time. V and J are TRBV6-5 and TRBJ1-1, with D unclear. The CDR3 runs 14 residues. From germline, CDR1 is MNHEY and CDR2 SVGAGI. The V end lost 0 bases, the J end lost 4 bases, and 9 bases lay between the germline ends. The CDR3 DNA reads as TGTGCCAGCAGTTACTCCGCCGGGGTCACTGAAGCTTTCTTT. It is translated as CASSYSAGVTEAFF.

The chain uses TRBV19 and TRBJ2-5, with TRBD2 identical over 8 bases. V dropped 5 bases and J dropped 6; count of bases not matched to a gene: 8. The CDR3 is made up of 14 amino acids. The V gene's germline CDR1 is LNHDA and CDR2 SQIVND (reference sequence). The CDR3 DNA follows: TGTGCCAGTAGTTGGTCGGGAGGGAGACAGACCCAGTACTTC. Amino acids: CASSWSGGRQTQYF.

The gene calls are TRBV6-6 and TRBJ1-5; no clear D. V was pared by 7 bases and J by 4 bases, with 11 bases between. From germline, CDR1 is MNHNY and CDR2 SVGAGI (reference sequence). This CDR3 has 13 residues. CDR3 sequence (DNA): TGTGCCAGCAAAGAAACAGCTAATCAGCCCCAGCATTTT. This sequence encodes CASKETANQPQHF.

CDR3 sequence reads: CAWSPGQYGYTF. The CDR3 DNA reads as TGTGCCTGGAGTCCGGGACAGTATGGCTACACCTTC. The chain links TRBV30 to TRBJ1-2; 7 nucleotides align to TRBD1. The CDR3 totals 12 residues. Germline V gene sequence: CDR1 GTSNPN, CDR2 SVGIG (reference sequence). The junction had 2 bases not matched to a gene; V was cut back by 2 bases and J by 5 bases.

CDR3 coding DNA: TGTGCCAGCAGTTTAGTCCCCGGGGAGCTGTTTTTT. It yields the protein CASSLVPGELFF. The chain employs TRBV6-5 and TRBJ2-2; no reliable D call. CDR1 and CDR2 (germline): MNHEY, SVGAGI. This CDR3 contains 12 residues. V gave up 4 bases and J gave up 6 bases, with 6 bases separating them.

This clone was recorded a few times. The chain has TRBV10-1 and TRBJ1-6, with D tentatively TRBD1 (5 bases). Trimming cost V 5 bases and J 7 bases, with 12 bases left between them. The CDR3 consists of 14 residues. Per germline, CDR1 WNHNN and CDR2 SYGVQD (reference sequence). The CDR3 is CASSSGRENSPLHF. Here the CDR3 DNA reads TGCGCCAGCAGTTCGGGACGGGAAAATTCACCCCTCCACTTT.

The rearrangement links TRBV19 to TRBJ1-5, with 8 bases aligning to TRBD1. In germline, CDR1 is LNHDA, CDR2 SQIVND (reference sequence). Trimming took 4 bases from V and 7 from J; bases not matched to a gene: 3. The CDR3 has 13 residues. CDR3 loop: CASSKQGVQPQHF. CDR3 DNA: TGTGCCAGTAGTAAACAGGGGGTCCAGCCCCAGCATTTT.

About this clone: The junction shows a germline mismatch at one end, possibly a read error. The genes are TRBV7-4 and TRBJ1-2; a possible D gene is TRBD1 (6 bases). CDR3 length equals 9 residues. The germline V gene encodes CDR1 SGHVT and CDR2 SQSDAQ. CDR3 residues: CAGPNRARF. In DNA, the CDR3 is TGTGCCGGCCCGAACAGGGCGAGGTTC. Filled out from reference TRBV7-4 and TRBJ1-2, the complete variable domain reads GAGVSQSPRYKVAKRGRDVALRCDSISGHVTLYWYRQTLGQGSEVLTYSQSDAQRDKSGRPSGRFSAERPERSVSTLKIQRTEQGDSAVYLCAGPNRARFGSGTRLTVV.

V gene TRBV12-5 combines with J gene TRBJ1-1; tentatively, D is TRBD1 (6 bases). The CDR3 extends over 17 amino acids. Germline CDR1 reads LGHNT; CDR2 reads FRNRAP. V dropped 7 bases and J dropped 0 bases, with 21 bases sitting between them. The CDR3 DNA is TGTGCTAGTGCCAAGGACAGCGCCCAATACATGAACACTGAAGCTTTCTTT. Protein: CASAKDSAQYMNTEAFF.

This chain connects TRBV28 to TRBJ2-7, with 10 bases fitting TRBD1. V gave up 4 bases and J gave up 5 bases; unmatched junction bases: 8. The CDR3 extends over 15 amino acids. Germline CDR1 and CDR2: MDHEN and SYDVKM. For the CDR3, the DNA is TGTGCCAGCAGTTACACGGGACAGGGGAGGAACGAGCAGTACTTC. It yields the protein CASSYTGQGRNEQYF.

V and J are TRBV18 and TRBJ2-1; D is unresolved. With 3 bases removed from V and 10 bases from J, the gap between germline ends came to 7 bases. This CDR3 spans 11 amino acids. Germline V CDR1 and CDR2: KGHSH, LQKENI. This CDR3 is CASSPLQEQFF. The CDR3 nucleotides are TGTGCCAGCTCACCGCTCCAGGAGCAGTTCTTC.

This chain links TRBV7-8 with TRBJ1-1, with D tentatively TRBD1 (6 bases). CDR3 length: 15 amino acids. The germline V gene has CDR1 SGHVS and CDR2 FQNEAQ. Trimming left V 5 bases short and J 0 bases short, with 13 bases between. The CDR3 DNA is TGTGCCAGCAGCGTAGGGGGGAACATGAACACTGAAGCTTTCTTT. This codes for CASSVGGNMNTEAFF.